The 7 T cell receptor beta chains listed next were all sequenced from one sample in a study of shared clonotypes between healthy human individuals. The assay was immunoSEQ multiplex PCR, and TCRdb's table has in-frame clones only and misses some. The table includes 450,000 to 500,000 clones, about 85% detected once. Sequenced sample: PBMCs. All receptors derive from a woman aged 40 to 50 in good health. Some clones in this sample may be carry-over from other donors' samples.

The chain has TRBV6-1 and TRBJ2-5; D possibly corresponds to TRBD2 (5 bases). The germline V gene encodes CDR1 MNHNS and CDR2 SASEGT. The CDR3 has 14 residues. With 1 base removed from V and 5 bases from J, the gap between germline ends came to 11 bases. CDR3 sequence: CASSEEGRGETQYF. DNA of the CDR3: TGTGCCAGCAGTGAAGAAGGCCGAGGGGAGACCCAGTACTTC.

This chain uses TRBV11-2 with TRBJ2-7; 11 bases match TRBD1. This CDR3 has 16 amino acids. CDR1 and CDR2 (germline): SGHAT, FQNNGV. The junction had 12 bases not matched to a gene; V was cut back by 5 bases and J by 6 bases. In DNA, the CDR3 is TGTGCCAGCAGCCCCCTTCGAGGACAGGGGGCGCGCGAGCAGTACTTC. Its translation: CASSPLRGQGAREQYF.

The chain carries TRBV6-5 and TRBJ2-7; D may be TRBD1 (6 bases). Trimming shortened V by 6 bases and J by 2 bases, and 17 bases separated the two germline ends. The germline V gene encodes CDR1 MNHEY and CDR2 SVGAGI. The length of the CDR3 is 15 residues. CDR3 DNA: TGTGCCAGCAGCTCCCCCCGGGACAAAGCCTACGAGCAGTACTTC. Amino acid sequence: CASSSPRDKAYEQYF.

To note about this clone: The germline gene is not matched at one end of the junction; a read error may be the cause. The CDR3 here is CASSPQLAGGGNEQFF. The CDR3 DNA follows: TGTGCCAGCTCTCCACAACTAGCGGGAGGAGGAAATGAGCAGTTCTTC. The chain recombines TRBV18 with TRBJ2-1, with 12 bases aligning to TRBD2. Germline lookup yields CDR1 KGHSH and CDR2 LQKENI. This CDR3 contains 16 residues.

The chain combines TRBV5-4 with TRBJ2-5; 11 bases fit TRBD2. This CDR3 contains 15 residues. Germline assignment: CDR1 SGHNT and CDR2 YYREEE (reference sequence). Germline trimming cut 5 bases from V and 1 base from J; bases unmatched to any gene: 4. This chain's CDR3 is CASSRGTSGQETQYF. DNA for the CDR3: TGTGCCAGCAGTCGCGGGACTAGCGGCCAAGAGACCCAGTACTTC.

The chain recombines TRBV7-4 with TRBJ1-3, with 7 bases aligning to TRBD1. Germline assignment: CDR1 SGHVT and CDR2 SQSDAQ. CDR3 length equals 16 residues. The J segment lost 1 base and the V segment lost 5 bases, leaving 8 bases of the junction unmatched. The CDR3 sequence: CASSHRDRFSGNTIYF. In DNA, the CDR3 is TGTGCCAGCAGCCACCGGGACAGATTTTCTGGAAACACCATATATTTT. Complete variable domain (other parts from reference TRBV7-4 and TRBJ1-3): GAGVSQSPRYKVAKRGRDVALRCDSISGHVTLYWYRQTLGQGSEVLTYSQSDAQRDKSGRPSGRFSAERPERSVSTLKIQRTEQGDSAVYLCASSHRDRFSGNTIYFGEGSWLTVV.

The V and J genes are TRBV6-1 and TRBJ2-7, with D possibly TRBD2 on 6 matching bases. Looked up from germline, CDR1 is MNHNS and CDR2 is SASEGT. This CDR3 spans 14 amino acids. Trimming removed 1 base at V and 2 bases at J, with 9 bases between. The CDR3 nucleotides are TGTGCCAGCAGTGAAGGGGGACTGCCCTACGAGCAGTACTTC. Protein: CASSEGGLPYEQYF.